The rows below give T cell receptor beta chains drawn from one sample of a study of cytomegalovirus exposure and HLA in healthy donors. Using immunoSEQ multiplex PCR, the repertoire was profiled, and TCRdb retains in-frame clones only, with some absent. In the table there are 150,000 to 250,000 clones, 85% of which are singletons. The sample comprised PBMCs. These receptors were taken from a woman between 45 and 65 years old in good health and CMV-seronegative. Both conserved end residues are part of each CDR3.

v_call	cdr3_length	j_call	cdr3_aa
TRBV2	15	TRBJ2-7	CASSETLAVTYEQYF
TRBV5-1	15	TRBJ1-1	CASSLATGVVTEAFF
TRBV5-1	16	TRBJ2-1	CASSPNTVREDNEQFF
TRBV9	15	TRBJ2-1	CASSLGLADYNEQFF
TRBV13	16	TRBJ2-4	CASSLRLAGELGIQYF
TRBV6-6	13	TRBJ2-7	CASSPRDTDEQYF
TRBV27	15	TRBJ1-2	CASSLSGQGLYGYTF
TRBV5-1	16	TRBJ2-2	CASSEFAAGGTGELFF
TRBV7-9	17	TRBJ2-2	CASSLPGQFVNTGELFF
TRBV9	15	TRBJ2-1	CASSVRGGPNGEQFF
TRBV2	17	TRBJ2-1	CASTKPEGVAGVNEQFF
TRBV7-9	17	TRBJ2-7	CASSPPGHGVSSYEQYF
TRBV4-3	16	TRBJ2-6	CASSQDRSTGANVLTF
TRBV10-3	15	TRBJ1-1	CAISESGGLNTEAFF
TRBV29-1	11	-	CSALRSYEQYF
TRBV19	13	TRBJ1-1	CASSIAGTTEAFF
TRBV28	15	TRBJ2-2	CASTFGSGLTGELFF
TRBV27	19	TRBJ2-2	CASNPLRASGREGTGELFF
TRBV28	13	TRBJ1-2	CASSPYHNYGYTF
TRBV14	15	TRBJ2-5	CASSQDGPRIGTQYF
TRBV16	17	TRBJ2-2	CASSQSLRGLNTGELFF
TRBV18	15	TRBJ1-5	CASSPTAYSNQPQHF
TRBV7-2	15	TRBJ1-1	CASSSQWSRDTEAFF
TRBV28	15	TRBJ1-2	CASSSPGTGDYGYTF
TRBV27	16	TRBJ2-6	CASSLQGRGGANVLTF
TRBV18	15	TRBJ2-7	CASSPRQGASYEQYF
TRBV6-1	17	TRBJ2-1	CASSATLAGGPGNEQFF
TRBV7-2	14	TRBJ2-2	CASSYRQGPGELFF